The 29 T cell receptor beta chains reported below all come from one sample, sequenced in a study of TET2 disruption in CD19-targeted CAR T cells. Treatment given: autologous CTL019 cells: CD19 CAR with 4-1BB and CD3 zeta domains. No antigen is known for these receptors. Measured with immunoSEQ multiplex PCR; TCRdb has only the in-frame clones, and not every one. In total, the table holds 20,000 to 30,000 clones. The sample here was CD8- CAR+ T cells sorted from cultured blood T cells, taken for CD19 CAR T cell therapy. As for subset: CD8-negative CAR-positive T cells from the infusion product. The receptor set was obtained from a man aged 70-80 years with chronic lymphocytic leukemia.

On this clone: Other DNA sequences from this sample encode an identical CDR3 as well. The CDR3 DNA, read in part, is TGTGCCATCAAGTCGGGGGAGAACTATGGC. It yields the protein CAIKSGENYG. The full CDR3 is CAIKSGENYGYTF. The V gene is TRBV10-3, the J gene TRBJ1-2; tentative D call: TRBD1 (5 bases). The read halts 3 residues ahead of the CDR3 end, with the missing end drawn from the germline J gene. The CDR3 contains 13 residues. Germline V lookup: CDR1 ENHRY, CDR2 SYGVKD. The V end was cut by 7 bases, the J end by 2 bases, with 11 bases between.

Details on this clone: The read halts 3 residues ahead of the CDR3 end, with the missing end drawn from the germline J gene. The chain carries TRBV5-8 and TRBJ1-5; D might be TRBD1 (6 bases). Germline V gene lookup returns CDR1 SGHTS and CDR2 YDEGEE. V gave up 4 bases and J gave up 7 bases, with 12 bases separating them. The CDR3 consists of 13 residues. The CDR3 bases that were read are TGTGCCAGCAGCGTAGACAGGTGGCAGCCC. Residues: CASSVDRWQP. The complete CDR3 reads CASSVDRWQPQHF.

A note on this clone: The CDR3 is cut off 3 residues early in the read; its end comes from the germline J gene. J is TRBJ2-7 and V is TRBV2; TRBD2 might be the D (5 bases). Deletions cut 6 bases from V and 5 bases from J, with 20 bases between. Germline V lookup: CDR1 SNHLY, CDR2 FYNNEI. The CDR3 loop spans 15 amino acids. CDR3 loop: CASSITGVQPDEQYF. Partial CDR3 DNA: TGTGCCAGCAGCATAACCGGGGTTCAACCCGACGAG.

Notes on this clone: The read terminates 3 residues before the CDR3 end, so the remaining end is supplied by the germline J gene. The chain combines TRBV12-3 or TRBV12-4 with TRBJ2-1, with TRBD1 matching 7 bases. Germline trimming cut 6 bases from V and 6 bases from J; bases unmatched to any gene: 11. The CDR3 contains 15 residues. Here the CDR3 reads CASSPGNDRANEQFF. CDR3 DNA, as far as it was read: TGTGCCAGCAGCCCCGGAAATGACAGGGCCAATGAG.

Points on this clone: Other DNA sequences within the sample encode an identical CDR3. The CDR3 is CASSQAGQYNQPQYF. The covered CDR3 bases are TGTGCCAGTAGCCAGGCGGGACAGTACAATCAGCCT. The chain joins TRBV19 to TRBJ2-4; maybe TRBD1 (7 bases). The CDR3 is cut off 3 residues early in the read; its end comes from the germline J gene. The CDR3 totals 15 residues. Germline CDR1 LNHDA, CDR2 SQIVND (reference sequence).

A remark on this clone: The CDR3 goes on 3 residues after the read ends, and that part is filled in from the germline J gene. The J gene is TRBJ1-6, the V gene TRBV30, with D unclear. CDR1 is GTSNPN, CDR2 SVGIG, per germline (reference sequence). The germline V and J ends were trimmed by 4 bases and 0 bases, with 10 bases remaining between them. This CDR3 contains 15 residues. CDR3 bases read: TGTGCCTGGAAGGCGGCGAGCTCCTATAATTCACCC. Its protein product is CAWKAASSYNSP. The complete CDR3 sequence is CAWKAASSYNSPLHF.

On this clone itself: The CDR3 extends 3 residues past the end of the read, so its final part is completed from the germline J gene. The chain uses TRBV12-3 or TRBV12-4 and TRBJ2-5; 7 bases line up with TRBD1. CDR3 length: 13 residues. The V segment lost 6 bases and the J segment 2 bases; nucleotides outside the gene matches: 3. The CDR3 is CASSLGQQETQYF. The DNA read from the CDR3 is TGTGCCAGCAGCCTGGGACAGCAAGAGACC.

Remarks on this clone: The read stops 3 residues short of the end of the CDR3; the missing end is completed from the germline J gene. The chain couples TRBV6-2 or TRBV6-3 to TRBJ1-5; 8 bases map to TRBD1. Trimming cost V 6 bases and J 9 bases; bases outside gene matches: 7. The CDR3 contains 13 residues. Germline loops: CDR1 MNHEY, CDR2 SVGEGT. The sequenced part of the CDR3 DNA is TGTGCCAGCAGGACAGGGGTCCCGTGGCCC. It specifies CASRTGVPWP. The CDR3 as a whole reads CASRTGVPWPQHF.

A word on this clone: The read ends 3 residues before the CDR3 terminus; that terminus is restored from the germline J gene. The chain combines TRBV12-3 or TRBV12-4 with TRBJ1-2; weak D call: TRBD1 (5 bases). The CDR3 length is 16 residues. V lost 2 bases to trimming and J lost 7 bases, with 20 bases between them. The covered CDR3 bases are TGTGCCAGCAGTTTATCGCAGGGTAACCTCCTATCTGGC. As protein: CASSLSQGNLLSG. The complete CDR3 reads CASSLSQGNLLSGYTF.

Notes on this clone: The read gets to within 3 residues of the CDR3 end, and the germline J gene fills in the rest. This chain links TRBV20-1 with TRBJ2-7; the D gene is possibly TRBD2 (6 bases). CDR1 DFQATT and CDR2 SNEGSKA come from the germline V gene (reference sequence). V was shortened by 0 bases and J by 6 bases, with 21 bases between the two germline ends. The CDR3 has 16 residues. The sequenced CDR3 bases are TGCAGTGCTAGAGATCGGGAGCGGACTATCCTAAGCGAG. The encoded protein is CSARDRERTILSE. The entire CDR3 reads CSARDRERTILSEQYF.

In the case of this clone: The read terminates 3 residues before the CDR3 end, so the remaining end is supplied by the germline J gene. This sequence joins TRBV20-1 and TRBJ2-4, with D possibly matching TRBD1 (6 bases). Germline V gives CDR1 DFQATT, CDR2 SNEGSKA (reference sequence). CDR3 length equals 13 residues. The CDR3 protein is CSARGDKRGGQYF. The part of the CDR3 DNA that was read is TGCAGTGCTAGAGGGGACAAAAGGGGTGGT.

About this clone itself: Read data end 3 residues before the CDR3 end; the end is taken from the germline J gene. The chain recombines TRBV7-3 with TRBJ1-2; no firm D call. CDR1 is SGHTA, CDR2 FQGTGA, per germline. This CDR3 comprises 15 residues. CDR3 amino acids: CASSPRLAGTDTYTF. The sequenced CDR3 bases are TGTGCCAGCAGCCCCCGACTAGCGGGCACAGATACC.

A word on this clone: The read stops 3 residues short of the end of the CDR3; the missing end is completed from the germline J gene. The chain uses TRBV7-7 and TRBJ2-5, with 8 bases that match TRBD2. V gave up 0 bases and J gave up 5 bases; unmatched junction bases: 5. CDR1 SSHAT and CDR2 FNYEAQ come from the germline V gene (reference sequence). The CDR3 extends over 15 amino acids. The CDR3 protein is CASSLAHPGGETQYF. The sequenced part of the CDR3 DNA is TGTGCCAGCAGCTTAGCGCACCCGGGGGGGGAGACC.

Worth noting for this clone: Sequencing ends 3 residues short of the CDR3 end; the germline J gene provides the rest. The V call is TRBV7-4, the J call TRBJ2-4; D may be TRBD1 (6 bases). Germline V CDR1 and CDR2: SGHVT, SQSDAQ. CDR3 length: 16 residues. Partial CDR3 DNA: TGTGCCAGCAGCTTAGAGGCAGGGGAGAGCAATCAGCCT. It translates to CASSLEAGESNQP. The full-length CDR3 reads as CASSLEAGESNQPQYF.

A remark on this clone: Read sequence stops 3 residues before the CDR3 end, and the germline J gene provides the missing end. The identical CDR3 is also encoded by other nucleotide sequences in the sample. This chain connects TRBV10-3 to TRBJ1-2; D perhaps matches TRBD1 (5 bases). This CDR3 contains 14 residues. Germline CDR1 ENHRY, CDR2 SYGVKD. CDR3: CAISELREDGGYTF. The CDR3 DNA, read in part, is TGTGCCATCAGTGAGCTGCGGGAGGACGGGGGT.

To note about this clone: The missing CDR3 end, 3 residues past where the read stops, is filled in from the germline J gene. The chain uses TRBV18 and TRBJ1-2, with 8 nucleotides matching TRBD1. The CDR3 is 15 amino acids. CDR1 is KGHSH and CDR2 is LQKENI in the germline V gene. The CDR3 here is CASSHVGQGRDTYTF. Partial CDR3 DNA: TGTGCCAGCTCACACGTCGGACAGGGAAGGGATACC.

As concerns this clone: The read is 3 residues too short to cover the CDR3 end, so that end is filled in from the germline J gene. The V call is TRBV2, the J call TRBJ1-2, with D unclear. Germline values: CDR1 SNHLY, CDR2 FYNNEI. V lost 7 bases and J lost 4, with 16 bases in between. The CDR3 is 14 residues long. Here the CDR3 reads CASIRGKIGYGYTF. CDR3 DNA (partial): TGTGCCAGCATCCGGGGTAAGATAGGCTATGGC.

Comments on this clone: Read sequence stops 3 residues before the CDR3 end, and the germline J gene provides the missing end. The rearrangement links TRBV3-1 (or the pseudogene TRBV3-2) to TRBJ1-1; tentative D call: TRBD1 (6 bases). Germline V gene sequence: CDR1 LGHDT, CDR2 YNNKEL (reference sequence). The CDR3 length is 16 residues. V was cut by 4 bases and J by 3 bases, with 18 bases left in between. The CDR3 region is CASSPETVRGYTEAFF. The DNA read from the CDR3 is TGTGCCAGCAGCCCGGAGACAGTAAGGGGGTACACTGAA.

In regard to this clone: The sequence runs out 3 residues before the end of the CDR3; the remainder is reconstructed from the germline J gene. This chain uses TRBV5-8 with TRBJ2-2; 7 positions agree with TRBD1. This CDR3 spans 15 amino acids. The germline V gene has CDR1 SGHTS and CDR2 YDEGEE. V shed 2 bases and J 6 bases; nucleotides not matched to a gene: 7. CDR3 protein: CASSLDRVPSGELFF. The sequenced CDR3 bases are TGTGCCAGCAGCTTAGACAGGGTGCCATCCGGGGAG.

To note about this clone: The DNA ends 3 residues before the CDR3 does, and the rest of the CDR3 is filled in from the germline J gene. This rearrangement joins TRBV5-4 to TRBJ2-3, with a possible D match to TRBD1 (5 bases). The CDR3 runs 14 residues. Germline loops: CDR1 SGHNT, CDR2 YYREEE (reference sequence). V gave up 2 bases and J gave up 2 bases, with 9 bases separating them. CDR3 bases read: TGTGCCAGCAGCTTCGGACACCCCACAGATACG. Protein sequence: CASSFGHPTDT. The whole CDR3 sequence reads CASSFGHPTDTQYF.

Comments on this clone: The read falls 3 residues short of the CDR3 end, and the missing part is taken from the germline J gene. The rearrangement joins TRBV6-1 to TRBJ2-4, with D perhaps assigned TRBD1 or TRBD2 (6 bases each). This CDR3 has 15 residues. CDR1 is MNHNS and CDR2 is SASEGT in the germline V gene. The DNA read from the CDR3 is TGTGCCAGCAGTGACGTACAGGGCACGGGAGAGACT. It is translated as CASSDVQGTGET. The entire CDR3 sequence reads CASSDVQGTGETQYF.

As regards this clone: The CDR3 end is not reached by the read, which stops 3 residues before it; the germline J gene fills it in. The chain links TRBV12-5 to TRBJ1-1; 10 positions agree with TRBD1. The ends lost 5 bases at V and 6 bases at J; junction bases unmatched: 15. The germline V gene encodes CDR1 LGHNT and CDR2 FRNRAP. The CDR3 is made up of 17 amino acids. Partial CDR3 DNA: TGTGCTAGTGGTATACACCGAGGGACAGGGGCGAAGGCTGAA. Protein: CASGIHRGTGAKAE. In full, the CDR3 is CASGIHRGTGAKAEAFF.

The part of the CDR3 DNA that was read is TGTGCCATCAGTGAAGGGGTGGGGACAGGGGGGACTGAA. Protein sequence: CAISEGVGTGGTE. The CDR3, in full, reads CAISEGVGTGGTEAFF. The rearrangement uses TRBV10-3 and TRBJ1-1; 11 bases agree with TRBD1. The sequence runs out 3 residues before the end of the CDR3; the remainder is reconstructed from the germline J gene. CDR3 length: 16 residues. The V and J ends lost 3 bases and 5 bases, in that order; junction bases with no gene match: 8. Per the germline V gene, CDR1 is ENHRY and CDR2 is SYGVKD.

Notes on this clone: The read ends 3 residues early relative to the CDR3; the germline J gene fills the gap. The rearrangement uses TRBV27 and TRBJ1-1; 7 nucleotides align to TRBD1. Germline CDR1 MNHEY, CDR2 SMNVEV (reference sequence). The J segment lost 4 bases and the V segment lost 5 bases, leaving 10 bases of the junction unmatched. The CDR3 has 15 amino acids. The CDR3 bases that were read are TGTGCCAGCAGTAGACAGGGATCACCACGCACTGAA. Translated, it gives CASSRQGSPRTE. The entire CDR3 protein reads CASSRQGSPRTEAFF.

Concerning this clone itself: Sequencing ends 3 residues short of the CDR3 end; the germline J gene provides the rest. The rearrangement links TRBV7-9 to TRBJ2-4, with 8 bases that match TRBD1. Looked up from germline, CDR1 is SEHNR and CDR2 is FQNEAQ (reference sequence). The CDR3 covers 13 residues. The CDR3 is CASSSDRGQPQYF. The part of the CDR3 DNA that was read is TGTGCCAGCAGCTCTGACAGGGGTCAGCCT.

As for this clone: With the read ending 3 residues before the CDR3 end, the germline J gene is used to fill in that end. The chain joins TRBV11-2 to TRBJ1-2; 8 bases align to TRBD1. This CDR3 contains 15 residues. The germline gives CDR1 SGHAT, CDR2 FQNNGV. CDR3 residues: CASSSRGRSTDTYTF. CDR3 bases read: TGTGCCAGCAGCTCCAGGGGGCGAAGCACAGATACC.

Comments on this clone: Other nucleotide sequences from this sample produce the same CDR3. The CDR3 loop reads CASSEDRVVGGYTF. The CDR3 DNA, read in part, is TGTGCCAGCTCCGAAGACAGGGTTGTCGGTGGC. The V gene is TRBV18, the J gene TRBJ1-2; 7 nucleotides align to TRBD1. The read halts 3 residues ahead of the CDR3 end, with the missing end drawn from the germline J gene. Germline V gene sequence: CDR1 KGHSH, CDR2 LQKENI. This CDR3 region has 14 residues. With 6 bases clipped from V and 7 bases from J, the junction kept 11 bases outside the gene matches.

Note on this clone: The read falls 3 residues short of the CDR3 end, and the missing part is taken from the germline J gene. The chain recombines TRBV20-1 with TRBJ1-5; TRBD1 aligns across 7 bases. The V gene end was trimmed by 3 bases and the J gene end by 4 bases; junction bases not matched to a gene: 12. CDR3 size: 16 residues. Germline values: CDR1 DFQATT, CDR2 SNEGSKA (reference sequence). The chain's CDR3 is CSASPPRDRSNQPQHF. CDR3 DNA (partial): TGCAGTGCTAGCCCCCCCCGGGACAGAAGTAATCAGCCC.

In regard to this clone: Coverage ceases 3 residues before the CDR3 finishes, and the germline J gene fills in the end. The chain joins TRBV2 to TRBJ2-5; no firm D call. The CDR3 is 12 amino acids. CDR1 is SNHLY and CDR2 is FYNNEI in the germline V gene. V lost 3 bases and J lost 2, with 4 bases in between. Here the CDR3 reads CASSETQETQYF. Partial CDR3 DNA: TGTGCCAGCAGTGAGACTCAAGAGACC.